This TCR beta chain emerged from a study of blood T cell repertoires in COVID-19. Study details: COVID-19 samples from acute and convalescent phases originated in the United States, Italy and Spain. T cells, B-cell-depleted T cells, or PBMCs supplied cDNA or gDNA.

The count of this clone is one. V trimming: 4 bases; J trimming: 7 bases; junction bases outside the gene matches: 12. This CDR3 is 16 amino acids long. Germline V CDR1 and CDR2: SGHNT, YYREEE (reference sequence). Seattle participants joined during active infection and were tracked over time. In the original analysis: By means of reference gene primer amplification, nucleated cell counts were estimated. The data were produced by immunoSEQ multiplex PCR, yet TCRdb's version contains in-frame clones alone and is incomplete. V, J and clone size are those of that table, while D and trimming were read from the DNA. In the table there are a few hundred thousand clones, around 89% of which are singletons.

The specimen sequenced was peripheral blood. The rearrangement uses TRBV5-4 and TRBJ1-1, with 11 bases lining up with TRBD1. The receptor was isolated from a woman in her twenties or thirties with COVID-19, enrolled during active disease. The CDR3 bases are TGTGCCAGCAGCGCCTCCGGGACAGGGGGGATAGGTGAAGCTTTCTTT. It is translated as CASSASGTGGIGEAFF.